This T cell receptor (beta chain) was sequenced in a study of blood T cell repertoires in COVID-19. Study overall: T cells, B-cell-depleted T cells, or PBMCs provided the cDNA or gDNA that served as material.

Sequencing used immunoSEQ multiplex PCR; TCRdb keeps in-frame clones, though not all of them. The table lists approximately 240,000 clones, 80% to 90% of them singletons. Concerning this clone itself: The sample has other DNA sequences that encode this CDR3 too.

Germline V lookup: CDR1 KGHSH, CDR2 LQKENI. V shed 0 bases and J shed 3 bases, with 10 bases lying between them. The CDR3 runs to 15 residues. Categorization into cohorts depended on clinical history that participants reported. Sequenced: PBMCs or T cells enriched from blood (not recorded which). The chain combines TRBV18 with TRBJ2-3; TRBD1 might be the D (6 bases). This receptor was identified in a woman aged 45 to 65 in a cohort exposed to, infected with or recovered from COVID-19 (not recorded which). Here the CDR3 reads CASSPPGQKTDTQYF. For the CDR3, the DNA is TGTGCCAGCTCACCACCGGGACAAAAAACAGATACGCAGTATTTT.